This TCR beta chain was obtained from a study of CXCR3-negative and CXCR3-positive naive CD8 T cells. Study-wide context: Cumulative TRB read yield was about 140 million, averaging about 1.5 +/- 0.3 million per library.

CDR3 length: 13 residues. Germline V gene data show CDR1 as SEHNR and CDR2 as FQNEAQ (reference sequence). Remarks on this clonotype: Its antigen is not known.

General study results and limits: Cryopreserved cells showed partially decreased CXCR3 expression, and most assays used fresh PBMCs. Sequencing showed both naive subsets with comparably high diversity, and memory CD8+ cells much lower.

UMI-labeled 5' RACE yielded the TRB cDNA libraries. No DNA is given; TCRdb re-called the 5' RACE reads and lists each CDR3 protein once. The sample table sets out 50,000 to 75,000 distinct CDR3 sequences. The chain uses TRBV7-9 and TRBJ2-5; without DNA, the TCRdb call of TRBD1 cannot be checked. This sequence originates from a human donor in good health. Some clones in this sample may be carry-over from other donors' samples. Specimen: naive CXCR3- CD8+ T cells from blood. Sample subset: CD45RO-CCR7+CD27+CD95- naive CD8+ T cells lacking CXCR3 (TNR3-). The CDR3 protein is CASRDTLEETQYF.